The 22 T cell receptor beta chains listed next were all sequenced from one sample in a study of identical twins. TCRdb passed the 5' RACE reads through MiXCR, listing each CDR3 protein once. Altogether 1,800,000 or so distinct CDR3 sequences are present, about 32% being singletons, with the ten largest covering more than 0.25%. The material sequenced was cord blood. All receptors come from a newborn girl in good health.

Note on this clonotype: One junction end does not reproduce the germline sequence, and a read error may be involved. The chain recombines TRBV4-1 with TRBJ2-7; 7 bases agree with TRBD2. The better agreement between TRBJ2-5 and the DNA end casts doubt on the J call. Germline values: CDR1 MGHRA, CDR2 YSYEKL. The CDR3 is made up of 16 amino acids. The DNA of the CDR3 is TGCGCCAGCAGCCAATTTTTGCGGGGGAGACAAGGGACCCAGTACTTC. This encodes CASSQFLRGRQGTQYF.

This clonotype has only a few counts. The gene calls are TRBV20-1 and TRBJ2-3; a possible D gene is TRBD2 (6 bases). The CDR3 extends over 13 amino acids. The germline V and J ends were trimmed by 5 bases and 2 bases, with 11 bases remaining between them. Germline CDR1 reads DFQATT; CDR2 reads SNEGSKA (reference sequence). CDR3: CSAYLAFTDTQYF. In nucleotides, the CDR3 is TGCAGTGCTTACCTAGCGTTCACAGATACGCAGTATTTT.

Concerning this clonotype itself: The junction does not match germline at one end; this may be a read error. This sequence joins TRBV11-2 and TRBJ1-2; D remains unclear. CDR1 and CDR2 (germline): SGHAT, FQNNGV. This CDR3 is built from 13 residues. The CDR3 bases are TGTGCCAGCAGCTTAGCCAATAGCTATGGCCACACCTTC. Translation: CASSLANSYGHTF.

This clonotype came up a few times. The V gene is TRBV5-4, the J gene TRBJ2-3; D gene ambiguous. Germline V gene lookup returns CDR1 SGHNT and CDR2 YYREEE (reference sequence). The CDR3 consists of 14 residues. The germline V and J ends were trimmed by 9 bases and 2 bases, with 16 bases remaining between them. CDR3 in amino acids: CATLTRATTDTQYF. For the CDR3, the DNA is TGTGCCACCCTCACACGAGCGACCACAGATACGCAGTATTTT.

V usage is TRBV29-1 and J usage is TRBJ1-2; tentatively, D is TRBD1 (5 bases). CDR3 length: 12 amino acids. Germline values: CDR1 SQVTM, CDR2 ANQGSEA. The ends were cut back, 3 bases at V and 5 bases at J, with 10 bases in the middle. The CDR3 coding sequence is TGCAGCGTTGAGCGGGGGACGTATGGCTACACCTTC. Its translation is CSVERGTYGYTF.

The CDR3 is CAIRDRGRSSGNTIYF. CDR3 sequence (DNA): TGTGCCATCCGAGACAGGGGACGAAGCTCTGGAAACACCATATATTTT. The genes are TRBV10-3 and TRBJ1-3; 8 bases match TRBD1. The CDR3 has 16 residues. In germline, CDR1 is ENHRY, CDR2 SYGVKD. Germline trimming cut 8 bases from V and 0 bases from J; bases unmatched to any gene: 9.

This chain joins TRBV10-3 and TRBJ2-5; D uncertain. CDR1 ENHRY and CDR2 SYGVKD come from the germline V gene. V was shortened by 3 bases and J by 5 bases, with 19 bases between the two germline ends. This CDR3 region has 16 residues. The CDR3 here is CAISDKGGGRTETQYF. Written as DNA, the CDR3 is TGTGCCATCAGTGATAAGGGTGGTGGGCGAACGGAGACCCAGTACTTC.

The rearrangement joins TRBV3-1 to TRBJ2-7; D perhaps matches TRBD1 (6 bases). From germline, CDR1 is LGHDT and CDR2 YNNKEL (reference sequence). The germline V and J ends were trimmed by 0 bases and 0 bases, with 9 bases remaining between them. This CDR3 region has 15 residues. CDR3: CASSQEDSYSYEQYF. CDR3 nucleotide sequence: TGTGCCAGCAGCCAAGAGGACAGCTACTCCTACGAGCAGTACTTC.

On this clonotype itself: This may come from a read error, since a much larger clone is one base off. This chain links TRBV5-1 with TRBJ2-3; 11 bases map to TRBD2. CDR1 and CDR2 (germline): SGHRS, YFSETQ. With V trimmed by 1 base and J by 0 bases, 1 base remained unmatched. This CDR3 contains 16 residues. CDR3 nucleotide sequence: TGCGCCAGCAGCTTGACTAGCGGGAGTAGCACAGATACGCAGTATTTT. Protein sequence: CASSLTSGSSTDTQYF. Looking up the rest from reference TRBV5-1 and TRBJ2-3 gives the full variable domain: KAGVTQTPRYLIKTRGQQVTLSCSPISGHRSVSWYQQTPGQGLQFLFEYFSETQRNKGNFPGRFSGRQFSNSRSEMNVSTLELGDSALYLCASSLTSGSSTDTQYFGPGTRLTVL.

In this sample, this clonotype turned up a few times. The CDR3 DNA follows: TGCAGTGCTAGAGCTAGCGGCCCGAGGGGGGCCAACGTCCTGACTTTC. Translation: CSARASGPRGANVLTF. This rearrangement joins TRBV20-1 to TRBJ2-6, with TRBD2 matching over 7 bases. The germline gives CDR1 DFQATT, CDR2 SNEGSKA (reference sequence). Trimming took 1 base from V and 4 from J; bases not matched to a gene: 7. This CDR3 is 16 amino acids long.

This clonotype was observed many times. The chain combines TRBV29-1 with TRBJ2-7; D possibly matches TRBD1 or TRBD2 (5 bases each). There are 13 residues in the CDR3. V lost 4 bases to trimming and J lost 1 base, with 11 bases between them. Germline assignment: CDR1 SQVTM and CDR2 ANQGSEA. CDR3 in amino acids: CSVGTGQSYEQYF. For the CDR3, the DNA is TGCAGCGTTGGAACGGGGCAATCCTACGAGCAGTACTTC.

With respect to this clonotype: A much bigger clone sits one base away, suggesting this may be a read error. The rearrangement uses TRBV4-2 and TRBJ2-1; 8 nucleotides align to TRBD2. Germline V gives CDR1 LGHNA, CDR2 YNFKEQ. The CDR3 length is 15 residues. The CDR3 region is CASSQSSGGYNVQFF. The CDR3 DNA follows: TGTGCCAGCAGCCAATCGAGCGGGGGTTACAATGTGCAGTTCTTC.

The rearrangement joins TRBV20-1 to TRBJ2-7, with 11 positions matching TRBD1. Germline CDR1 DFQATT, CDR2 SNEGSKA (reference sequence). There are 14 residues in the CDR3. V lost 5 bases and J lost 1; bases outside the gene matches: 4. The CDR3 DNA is TGCAGTGCTTACGGGACAGGGGGATCCTACGAGCAGTACTTC. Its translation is CSAYGTGGSYEQYF.

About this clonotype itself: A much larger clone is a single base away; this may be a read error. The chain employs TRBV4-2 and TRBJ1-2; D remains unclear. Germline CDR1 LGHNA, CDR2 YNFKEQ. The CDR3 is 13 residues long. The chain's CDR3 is CASSQDPNCGYTF. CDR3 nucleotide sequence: TGTGCCAGCAGCCAAGATCCCAACTGTGGCTACACCTTC.

CDR3 bases: TGTGCCAGCAGCCCCGCATGGGGCCAAAACATTCAGTACTTC. Translation: CASSPAWGQNIQYF. V usage is TRBV28 and J usage is TRBJ2-4, with D perhaps TRBD1 (5 bases). CDR1 MDHEN and CDR2 SYDVKM come from the germline V gene. The CDR3 contains 14 residues. Between the trimmed V and J ends, which lost 6 bases and 5 bases, there was a span of 14 bases.

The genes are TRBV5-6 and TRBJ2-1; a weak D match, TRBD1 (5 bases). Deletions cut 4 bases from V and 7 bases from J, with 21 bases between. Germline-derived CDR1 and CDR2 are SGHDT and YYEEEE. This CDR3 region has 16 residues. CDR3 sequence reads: CASSPVSRETWNEQFF. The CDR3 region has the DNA TGTGCCAGCAGCCCCGTGAGCAGGGAAACGTGGAATGAGCAGTTCTTC.

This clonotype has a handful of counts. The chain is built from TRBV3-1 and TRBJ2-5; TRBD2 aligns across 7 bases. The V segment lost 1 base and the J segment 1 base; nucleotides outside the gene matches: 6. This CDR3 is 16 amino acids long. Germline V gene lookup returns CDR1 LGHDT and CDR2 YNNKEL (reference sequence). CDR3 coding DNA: TGTGCCAGCAGCCAAGGTCCTAGCGGTCTCCAAGAGACCCAGTACTTC. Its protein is CASSQGPSGLQETQYF.

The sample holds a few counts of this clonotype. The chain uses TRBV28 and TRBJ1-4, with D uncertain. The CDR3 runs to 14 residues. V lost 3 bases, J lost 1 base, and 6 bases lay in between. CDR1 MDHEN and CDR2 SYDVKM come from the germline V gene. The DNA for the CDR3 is TGTGCCAGCAGTTTGACGGTAACTAATGAAAAACTGTTTTTT. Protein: CASSLTVTNEKLFF.

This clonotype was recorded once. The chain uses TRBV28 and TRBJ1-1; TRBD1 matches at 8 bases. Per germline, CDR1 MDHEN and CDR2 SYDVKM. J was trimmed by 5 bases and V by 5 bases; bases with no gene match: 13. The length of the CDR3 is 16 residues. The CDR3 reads CASSLLLTGDGTEAFF. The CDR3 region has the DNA TGTGCCAGCAGTCTCCTTCTGACAGGGGATGGGACTGAAGCTTTCTTT.

CDR3 sequence: CASSPYADSKRKPLHF. The CDR3 bases are TGTGCCAGCTCACCCTACGCCGACAGTAAACGAAAACCCCTCCACTTT. J is TRBJ1-6 and V is TRBV18; D is perhaps TRBD1 (5 bases). The CDR3 contains 16 residues. Germline CDR1 is KGHSH and CDR2 is LQKENI. Trimming removed 3 bases from V and 12 bases from J, with 21 bases in between.

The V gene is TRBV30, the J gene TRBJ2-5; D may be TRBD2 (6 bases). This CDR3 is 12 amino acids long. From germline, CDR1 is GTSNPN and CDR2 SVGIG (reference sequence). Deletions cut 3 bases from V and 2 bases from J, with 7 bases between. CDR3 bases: TGTGCCTGGAGCGCGGGACAAGAGACCCAGTACTTC. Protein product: CAWSAGQETQYF.

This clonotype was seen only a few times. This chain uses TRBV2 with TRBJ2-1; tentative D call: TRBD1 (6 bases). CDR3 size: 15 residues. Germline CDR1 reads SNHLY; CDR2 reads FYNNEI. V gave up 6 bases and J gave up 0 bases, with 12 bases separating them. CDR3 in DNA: TGTGCCAGCAGGGCCGGACAGAGCTCCTACAATGAGCAGTTCTTC. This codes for CASRAGQSSYNEQFF.